These T cell receptor beta chains were read from a single sample in a study of blood T cell repertoires in COVID-19. Data came from immunoSEQ multiplex PCR; TCRdb stores just in-frame clones and leaves some out. Here the sample spans tens of thousands of clones, just over 85% being singletons. The sequenced material came from peripheral blood. The source of these receptors is a man aged 55 to 70 with acute or convalescent COVID-19. The CDR3 runs from the conserved cysteine through the conserved F or W.

TRBV28 | CASSSGQGNSPLHF
TRBV7-8 | CASSSPGRLVNTGELFF
TRBV5-1 | CASSLATSGEQYF
TRBV5-4 | CASSPGQGSRTEAFF
TRBV5-1 | CASSAMTGSRETQYF
TRBV6-7 | CASSPHVGGVNSPLHF
TRBV24-1 | CATSENGQPQHF
TRBV24-1 | CATSGPGLAGRPYEQYF
TRBV3-1/TRBV3-2 | CASSPWGGAANTEAFF
TRBV28 | CASSYRLQETQYF
TRBV9 | CASSATSGKAGELFF
TRBV3-1/TRBV3-2 | CASSLRQGQETQYF
TRBV20-1 | CSASSGGGYTF
TRBV28 | CASSWGTSGTDTQYF
TRBV28 | CASSSTPIWEQFF
TRBV7-2 | CASSPGAANTEAFF
TRBV10-3 | CAISRDRSEADTQYF
TRBV7-6 | CASSLQPPGPTGNTIYF
TRBV27 | CASSLSGGTEAFF
TRBV18 | CASSPPSGAEWETQYF
TRBV27 | CASSPRGDSYSGANVLTF
TRBV2 | CASSELMAAGELFF
TRBV15 | CATSGYLTGSGTGELFF
TRBV10-3 | CAIREGAAGELFF
TRBV4-2 | CASSQEQGTDTQYF
TRBV5-1 | CASRGQENEKLFF
TRBV5-1 | CASSLRGGNTIYF
TRBV6-5 | CASSSLSGLQTGELFF
TRBV5-5 | CASSLVLGGATNEKLFF
TRBV7-9 | CASSLGLVPYNEQFF
TRBV2 | CASSELAGGIFDEQFF
TRBV18 | CASSTSGTGSNQPQHF